The 24 T cell receptor beta chains below were found in one sample sequenced in a study of shared clonotypes between healthy human individuals. Using immunoSEQ multiplex PCR, the repertoire was profiled, and TCRdb retains in-frame clones only, with some absent. Of about 960,000 clones in the sample, about 80% were seen once. Sequencing used memory CD4+ T cells sorted from blood. The subset is: CD45RA-negative fraction. The receptors shown here come from a man younger than 30 in good health.

Comments on this clone: Other nucleotide sequences in the sample specify the same CDR3. The chain recombines TRBV2 with TRBJ2-7, with 7 bases matching TRBD1. The CDR3 is 14 residues long. Germline values: CDR1 SNHLY, CDR2 FYNNEI. V was pared by 4 bases and J by 0 bases, with 3 bases of the junction left unmatched. Here the CDR3 DNA reads TGTGCCAGCAGTGGGGGGACAGTCTCCTACGAGCAGTACTTC. Translating it yields CASSGGTVSYEQYF.

The rearrangement links TRBV10-3 to TRBJ1-6; a weak D match, TRBD1 (5 bases). Germline-derived CDR1 and CDR2 are ENHRY and SYGVKD. Trimming took 4 bases from V and 7 from J, leaving 14 bases between them. The CDR3 totals 15 residues. CDR3 sequence reads: CAISGGGTSNSPLHF. The CDR3 nucleotides read TGTGCCATCAGTGGGGGTGGGACCTCAAATTCACCCCTCCACTTT.

V gene TRBV6-1 combines with J gene TRBJ1-5, with D possibly matching TRBD1 (6 bases). CDR3 length: 16 amino acids. Trimming left V 3 bases short and J 0 bases short, with 12 bases between. In germline, CDR1 is MNHNS, CDR2 SASEGT. The CDR3 reads CASSDRLGGSNQPQHF. The CDR3 nucleotides are TGTGCCAGCAGTGATCGCCTAGGGGGTAGCAATCAGCCCCAGCATTTT.

J is TRBJ1-4 and V is TRBV6-1; D remains ambiguous. Per germline, CDR1 MNHNS and CDR2 SASEGT. The CDR3 has 12 amino acids. Trimming cost V 8 bases and J 6 bases, with 10 bases left between them. Written as DNA, the CDR3 is TGTGCCAGCCTCAGAACGGATGAAAAACTGTTTTTT. Its protein is CASLRTDEKLFF.

This clone showed up just a few times. The chain employs TRBV27 and TRBJ2-3, with 9 bases lining up with TRBD1. Trimming at V came to 5 bases and at J to 4 bases, leaving 7 bases not matched to a gene. This CDR3 has 15 residues. Germline V gene sequence: CDR1 MNHEY, CDR2 SMNVEV (reference sequence). In nucleotides, the CDR3 is TGTGCCAGCAGTCCAAACAGGGGGCTATCAGATACGCAGTATTTT. Amino acid sequence: CASSPNRGLSDTQYF.

The chain links TRBV6-1 to TRBJ2-2; 8 bases match TRBD1. The germline gives CDR1 MNHNS, CDR2 SASEGT. Trimming at V came to 2 bases and at J to 4 bases, leaving 0 bases not matched to a gene. The CDR3 spans 14 residues. CDR3 bases: TGTGCCAGCAGTGAACAGGGGGCCACCGGGGAGCTGTTTTTT. It specifies CASSEQGATGELFF.

Of note for this clone: Other DNA variants within this sample encode the same CDR3. DNA of the CDR3: TGTGCCAGCAGTCTATCCCCGTCCTACGAGCAGTACTTC. Protein product: CASSLSPSYEQYF. The rearrangement joins TRBV28 to TRBJ2-7, with D uncertain. The CDR3 sequence is 13 residues long. V lost 5 bases to trimming and J lost 1 base, with 9 bases between them. Germline V lookup: CDR1 MDHEN, CDR2 SYDVKM. The complete variable domain, with remaining parts taken from reference TRBV28 and TRBJ2-7, reads DVKVTQSSRYLVKRTGEKVFLECVQDMDHENMFWYRQDPGLGLRLIYFSYDVKMKEKGDIPEGYSVSREKKERFSLILESASTNQTSMYLCASSLSPSYEQYFGPGTRLTVT.

J is TRBJ2-7 and V is TRBV11-2, with D uncertain. V was trimmed by 4 bases and J by 0 bases, leaving 10 bases between them. The CDR3 length is 14 residues. Per the germline V gene, CDR1 is SGHAT and CDR2 is FQNNGV. This chain's CDR3 is CASSSIRFSYEQYF. The CDR3 DNA reads TGTGCCAGCAGCTCAATCCGGTTCTCCTACGAGCAGTACTTC.

The chain couples TRBV30 to TRBJ1-4, with D tentatively TRBD1 (5 bases). Germline lookup yields CDR1 GTSNPN and CDR2 SVGIG (reference sequence). The CDR3 runs 14 residues. The V end was cut by 0 bases, the J end by 4 bases, with 9 bases between. The CDR3 here is CAWSVRQGNEKLFF. CDR3 bases: TGTGCCTGGAGTGTACGCCAGGGTAATGAAAAACTGTTTTTT.

This chain links TRBV6-1 with TRBJ2-7, with D perhaps matching TRBD2 (5 bases). The CDR3 is made up of 14 amino acids. Trimming stripped 7 bases from V and 5 bases from J, with 18 bases between. The V gene's germline CDR1 is MNHNS and CDR2 SASEGT. The CDR3 region is CASTRELETDEQYF. CDR3 DNA sequence: TGTGCCAGCACGAGGGAATTGGAGACGGACGAGCAGTACTTC.

The chain joins TRBV7-3 to TRBJ1-1; no reliable D call. The V end lost 5 bases, the J end lost 6 bases, and 19 bases lay between the germline ends. The CDR3 loop spans 15 amino acids. Germline loops: CDR1 SGHTA, CDR2 FQGTGA. CDR3 sequence: CASSPVAHGSAEAFF. The CDR3 DNA is TGTGCCAGCAGCCCAGTGGCTCATGGGAGCGCTGAAGCTTTCTTT.

This chain uses TRBV9 with TRBJ2-3; 9 positions agree with TRBD1. Germline V gene sequence: CDR1 SGDLS, CDR2 YYNGEE. Trimming took 4 bases from V and 3 from J; bases not matched to a gene: 9. The CDR3 has 16 residues. The CDR3 region is CASSFRQGVPTDTQYF. CDR3 DNA: TGTGCCAGCAGCTTCAGACAGGGGGTTCCGACAGATACGCAGTATTTT. The variable domain in full, with the rest retrieved from reference TRBV9 and TRBJ2-3, is DSGVTQTPKHLITATGQRVTLRCSPRSGDLSVYWYQQSLDQGLQFLIQYYNGEERAKGNILERFSAQQFPDLHSELNLSSLELGDSALYFCASSFRQGVPTDTQYFGPGTRLTVL.

Concerning this clone itself: The sample holds other DNA sequences that translate to the same CDR3. CDR3 bases: TGTGCCAGCAGTGAACAAAGCTCCTACAATGAGCAGTTCTTC. The encoded protein is CASSEQSSYNEQFF. This sequence joins TRBV6-1 and TRBJ2-1; D not resolved. V was shortened by 2 bases and J by 0 bases, with 5 bases between the two germline ends. The CDR3 sequence is 14 residues long. Looked up from germline, CDR1 is MNHNS and CDR2 is SASEGT.

DNA of the CDR3: TGTGCCAGTAGTCCTCTAAACCGAGACAGGGGCTACACCTTC. This sequence encodes CASSPLNRDRGYTF. V is TRBV19 and J is TRBJ1-2; a weak D match, TRBD1 (6 bases). CDR1 is LNHDA and CDR2 is SQIVND in the germline V gene (reference sequence). The V end lost 5 bases, the J end lost 8 bases, and 18 bases lay between the germline ends. This CDR3 is built from 14 residues. The full variable domain, its missing parts supplied by reference TRBV19 and TRBJ1-2, is DGGITQSPKYLFRKEGQNVTLSCEQNLNHDAMYWYRQDPGQGLRLIYYSQIVNDFQKGDIAEGYSVSREKKESFPLTVTSAQKNPTAFYLCASSPLNRDRGYTFGSGTRLTVV.

This chain connects TRBV4-2 to TRBJ1-5; D is perhaps TRBD1 (6 bases). Trimming removed 1 base at V and 3 bases at J, with 13 bases between. The CDR3 has 16 amino acids. CDR1 is LGHNA, CDR2 YNFKEQ, per germline. Here the CDR3 reads CASSQGDTGLNQPQHF. For the CDR3, the DNA is TGTGCCAGCAGCCAAGGGGACACGGGACTCAATCAGCCCCAGCATTTT.

The chain is built from TRBV2 and TRBJ2-3; TRBD2 agrees at 13 bases. The CDR3 consists of 20 residues. V shed 4 bases and J 4 bases; nucleotides not matched to a gene: 17. Germline V lookup: CDR1 SNHLY, CDR2 FYNNEI. The CDR3 loop is CASSASTSGGQKYRADTQYF. Written as DNA, the CDR3 is TGTGCCAGCAGTGCCTCGACTAGCGGGGGGCAAAAATACCGGGCAGATACGCAGTATTTT.

The chain employs TRBV19 and TRBJ2-2, with 10 nucleotides matching TRBD2. The CDR3 has 17 amino acids. V shed 7 bases and J 5 bases; nucleotides not matched to a gene: 13. From germline, CDR1 is LNHDA and CDR2 SQIVND (reference sequence). CDR3 loop: CASKPLTGTSETGELFF. DNA for the CDR3: TGTGCCAGTAAGCCTTTAACCGGGACTAGCGAGACCGGGGAGCTGTTTTTT.

V usage is TRBV10-3 and J usage is TRBJ1-1; 7 positions agree with TRBD1. Germline assignment: CDR1 ENHRY and CDR2 SYGVKD. The CDR3 has 13 residues. J gave up 5 bases and V 5 bases, and 5 bases lay outside the gene matches. The DNA for the CDR3 is TGTGCCATCAGTACCTCAGGGGGAACTGAAGCTTTCTTT. Translation: CAISTSGGTEAFF.

The gene calls are TRBV7-9 and TRBJ1-2; perhaps TRBD1 as D (6 bases). The V end lost 2 bases, the J end lost 7 bases, and 20 bases lay between the germline ends. Germline assignment: CDR1 SEHNR and CDR2 FQNEAQ (reference sequence). The CDR3 sequence is 16 residues long. Here the CDR3 DNA reads TGTGCCAGCAGCTTACCCGCAGGGTCGGGGGGCATTGGCTACACCTTC. This sequence encodes CASSLPAGSGGIGYTF.

V and J are TRBV2 and TRBJ2-2, with D unclear. CDR1 is SNHLY and CDR2 is FYNNEI in the germline V gene. V lost 4 bases and J 0 bases, leaving 3 bases between the germline ends. The CDR3 is made up of 13 amino acids. CDR3 coding DNA: TGTGCCAGCAGTGCGTCGAACACCGGGGAGCTGTTTTTT. Its protein product is CASSASNTGELFF.

The V gene is TRBV6-5, the J gene TRBJ1-4, with D hard to call. Trimming took 6 bases from V and 2 from J, leaving 13 bases between them. CDR1 is MNHEY and CDR2 is SVGAGI in the germline V gene. The CDR3 sequence is 15 residues long. CDR3 coding DNA: TGTGCCAGCAGCGAAACTAGGGCTACTAATGAAAAACTGTTTTTT. It translates to CASSETRATNEKLFF.

The V call is TRBV9, the J call TRBJ1-3; possibly TRBD1 for D (5 bases). The CDR3 runs to 17 residues. V lost 0 bases to trimming and J lost 0 bases, with 13 bases between them. Germline V lookup: CDR1 SGDLS, CDR2 YYNGEE. CDR3 sequence reads: CASSVDGGISSGNTIYF. The CDR3 region has the DNA TGTGCCAGCAGCGTAGACGGGGGAATATCCTCTGGAAACACCATATATTTT.

V is TRBV6-6 and J is TRBJ1-4, with a tentative D call TRBD1 (5 bases). CDR1 is MNHNY and CDR2 is SVGAGI in the germline V gene (reference sequence). Trimming took 10 bases from V and 2 from J, leaving 11 bases between them. The CDR3 sequence is 13 residues long. CDR3 residues: CATREPTNEKLFF. The CDR3 coding sequence is TGTGCCACCAGGGAACCGACTAATGAAAAACTGTTTTTT.

The chain is built from TRBV11-2 and TRBJ2-7; a possible D gene is TRBD1 (6 bases). This CDR3 comprises 13 residues. Trimming took off 4 bases at V and 1 base at J, with 8 bases between the two ends. Germline V gene lookup returns CDR1 SGHAT and CDR2 FQNNGV. As DNA, the CDR3 is TGTGCCAGCAGCTACAGGGCTTCCTACGAGCAGTACTTC. Its protein product is CASSYRASYEQYF.